This T cell receptor (beta chain) was obtained from a study of blood T cell repertoires in COVID-19. For the study at large: Collection of acute and convalescent COVID-19 samples took place in the United States, Italy and Spain.

This clone has a single count. Authors' data handling: The assay estimated nucleated cells by amplifying reference gene primers. The repertoire was sequenced with immunoSEQ multiplex PCR; TCRdb's copy has only in-frame clones and lacks some. That table furnishes V, J and clone size, whereas the DNA furnished D and trimming. The table records approximately 390,000 clones, more than 70% of them present only once. Patients in Seattle were enrolled during active infection, then followed longitudinally. Germline V gene data show CDR1 as LNHDA and CDR2 as SQIVND (reference sequence). V was cut by 6 bases and J by 6 bases, with 18 bases left in between. CDR3 size: 15 residues.

The specimen sequenced was peripheral blood. The rearrangement links TRBV19 to TRBJ1-5, with D hard to call. The receptor was isolated from a woman between 55 and 75 years old with COVID-19, enrolled during active disease. Written as DNA, the CDR3 is TGTGCCAGTAGGGGAGTGGGAGAGAATGGTCAGCCCCAGCATTTT. Residues: CASRGVGENGQPQHF. Using reference TRBV19 and TRBJ1-5 for the parts outside the CDR3, the full variable domain is DGGITQSPKYLFRKEGQNVTLSCEQNLNHDAMYWYRQDPGQGLRLIYYSQIVNDFQKGDIAEGYSVSREKKESFPLTVTSAQKNPTAFYLCASRGVGENGQPQHFGDGTRLSIL.